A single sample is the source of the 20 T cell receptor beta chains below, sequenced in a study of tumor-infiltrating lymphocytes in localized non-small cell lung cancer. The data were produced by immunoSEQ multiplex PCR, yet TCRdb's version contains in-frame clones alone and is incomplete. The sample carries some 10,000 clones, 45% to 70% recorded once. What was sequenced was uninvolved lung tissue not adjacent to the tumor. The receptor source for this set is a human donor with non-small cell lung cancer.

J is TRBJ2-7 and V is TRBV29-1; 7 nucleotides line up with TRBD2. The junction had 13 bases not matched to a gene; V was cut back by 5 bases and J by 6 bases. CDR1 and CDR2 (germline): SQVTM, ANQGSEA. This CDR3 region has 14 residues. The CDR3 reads CSVHLPGGLSEQYF. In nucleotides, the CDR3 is TGCAGCGTTCACCTCCCGGGGGGTTTATCCGAGCAGTACTTC.

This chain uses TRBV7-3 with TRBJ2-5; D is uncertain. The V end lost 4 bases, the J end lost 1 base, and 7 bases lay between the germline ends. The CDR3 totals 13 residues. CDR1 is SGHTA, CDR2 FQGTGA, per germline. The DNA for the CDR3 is TGTGCCAGCAGCTCCACGGCCCAAGAGACCCAGTACTTC. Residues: CASSSTAQETQYF.

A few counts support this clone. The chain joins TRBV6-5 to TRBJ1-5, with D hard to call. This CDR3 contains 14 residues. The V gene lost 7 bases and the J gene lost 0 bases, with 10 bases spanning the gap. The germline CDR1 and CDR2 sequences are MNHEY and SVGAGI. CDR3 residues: CASNDRHSNQPQHF. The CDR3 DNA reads TGTGCCAGCAACGACCGACATAGCAATCAGCCCCAGCATTTT.

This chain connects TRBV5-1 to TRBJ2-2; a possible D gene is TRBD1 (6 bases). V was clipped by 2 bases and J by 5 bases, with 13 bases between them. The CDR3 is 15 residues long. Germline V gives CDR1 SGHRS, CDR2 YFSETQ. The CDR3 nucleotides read TGCGCCAGCAGCTTAAGGGACAATCCGACCGGGGAGCTGTTTTTT. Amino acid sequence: CASSLRDNPTGELFF.

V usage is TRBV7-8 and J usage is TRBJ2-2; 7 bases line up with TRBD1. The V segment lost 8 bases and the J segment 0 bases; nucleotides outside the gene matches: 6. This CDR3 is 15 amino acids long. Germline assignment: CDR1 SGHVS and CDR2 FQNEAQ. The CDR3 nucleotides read TGTGCCAGCGAGAAGAGGGGGCCGAACACCGGGGAGCTGTTTTTT. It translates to CASEKRGPNTGELFF.

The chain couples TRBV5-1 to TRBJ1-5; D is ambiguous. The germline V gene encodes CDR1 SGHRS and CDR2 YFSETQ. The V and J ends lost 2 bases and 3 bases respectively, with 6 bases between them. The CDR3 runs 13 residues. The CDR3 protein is CASSFGPNQPQHF. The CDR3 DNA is TGCGCCAGCAGCTTTGGACCCAATCAGCCCCAGCATTTT.

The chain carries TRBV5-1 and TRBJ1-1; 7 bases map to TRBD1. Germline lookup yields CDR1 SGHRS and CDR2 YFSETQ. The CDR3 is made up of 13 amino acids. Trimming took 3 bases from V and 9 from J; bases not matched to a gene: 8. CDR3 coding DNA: TGCGCCAGCAGCTCGGAAAGACAGGGCAAAGCTTTCTTT. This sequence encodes CASSSERQGKAFF.

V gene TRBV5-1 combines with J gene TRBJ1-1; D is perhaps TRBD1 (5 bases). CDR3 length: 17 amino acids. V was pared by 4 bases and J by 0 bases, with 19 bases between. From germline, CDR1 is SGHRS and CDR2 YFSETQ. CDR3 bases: TGCGCCAGCAGCCTGCGGGGGGGTAGTATTATGAACACTGAAGCTTTCTTT. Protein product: CASSLRGGSIMNTEAFF.

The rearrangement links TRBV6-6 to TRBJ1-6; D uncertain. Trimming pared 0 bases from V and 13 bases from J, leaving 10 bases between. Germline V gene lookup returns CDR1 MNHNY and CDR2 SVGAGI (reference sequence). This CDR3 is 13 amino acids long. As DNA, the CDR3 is TGTGCCAGCAGTTACTCGACCGAGGCGCCCCTCCACTTT. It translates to CASSYSTEAPLHF.

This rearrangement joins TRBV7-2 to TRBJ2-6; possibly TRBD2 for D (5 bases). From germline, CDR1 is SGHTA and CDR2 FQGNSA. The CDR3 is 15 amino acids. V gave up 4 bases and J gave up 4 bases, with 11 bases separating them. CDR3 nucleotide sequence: TGTGCCAGCAGCTGGGTAGGGAGAGGGGCCAACGTCCTGACTTTC. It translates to CASSWVGRGANVLTF.

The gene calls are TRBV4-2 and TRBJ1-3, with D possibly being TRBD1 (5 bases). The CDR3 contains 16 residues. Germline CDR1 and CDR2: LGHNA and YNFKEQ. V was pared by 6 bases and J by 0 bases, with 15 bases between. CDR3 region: CASSIGTAVSGNTIYF. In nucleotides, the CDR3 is TGTGCCAGCAGTATTGGGACGGCCGTCTCTGGAAACACCATATATTTT.

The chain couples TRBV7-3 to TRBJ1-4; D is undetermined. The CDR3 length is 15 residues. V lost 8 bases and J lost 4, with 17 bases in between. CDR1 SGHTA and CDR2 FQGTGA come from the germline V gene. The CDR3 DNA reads TGTGCCAGCTCCCCCCCTATAAGGAATAATGAAAAACTGTTTTTT. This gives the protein CASSPPIRNNEKLFF.

In nucleotides, the CDR3 is TGTGCCAGCAGCGCAGATCGACAGGGGGGCCCTCATGGCTACACCTTC. Translation: CASSADRQGGPHGYTF. This chain links TRBV7-2 with TRBJ1-2; 9 bases fit TRBD1. In germline, CDR1 is SGHTA, CDR2 FQGNSA. The V gene end was trimmed by 5 bases and the J gene end by 6 bases; junction bases not matched to a gene: 13. The CDR3 loop spans 16 amino acids.

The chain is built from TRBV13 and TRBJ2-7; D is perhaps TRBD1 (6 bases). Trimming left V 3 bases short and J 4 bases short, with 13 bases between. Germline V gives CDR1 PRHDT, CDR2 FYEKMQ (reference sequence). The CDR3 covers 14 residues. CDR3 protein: CASSFHRDTYEQYF. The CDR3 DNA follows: TGTGCCAGCAGCTTTCACAGGGACACGTACGAGCAGTACTTC.

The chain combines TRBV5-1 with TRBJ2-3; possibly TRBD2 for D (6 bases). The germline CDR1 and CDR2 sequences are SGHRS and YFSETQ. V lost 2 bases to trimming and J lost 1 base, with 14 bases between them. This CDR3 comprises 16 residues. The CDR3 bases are TGCGCCAGCAGCTTAGCACCCGGCGGGGGCACAGATACGCAGTATTTT. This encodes CASSLAPGGGTDTQYF.

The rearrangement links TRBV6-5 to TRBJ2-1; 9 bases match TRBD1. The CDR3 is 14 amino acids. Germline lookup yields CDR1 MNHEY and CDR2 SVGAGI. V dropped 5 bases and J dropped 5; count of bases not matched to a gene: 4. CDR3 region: CASSADRGNNEQFF. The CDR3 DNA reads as TGTGCCAGCAGTGCGGACAGGGGAAACAATGAGCAGTTCTTC.

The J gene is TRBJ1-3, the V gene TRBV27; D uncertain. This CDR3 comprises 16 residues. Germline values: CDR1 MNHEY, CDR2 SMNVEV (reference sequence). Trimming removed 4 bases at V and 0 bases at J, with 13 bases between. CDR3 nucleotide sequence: TGTGCCAGCAGTTCTCGGCCCCTATACTCTGGAAACACCATATATTTT. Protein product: CASSSRPLYSGNTIYF.

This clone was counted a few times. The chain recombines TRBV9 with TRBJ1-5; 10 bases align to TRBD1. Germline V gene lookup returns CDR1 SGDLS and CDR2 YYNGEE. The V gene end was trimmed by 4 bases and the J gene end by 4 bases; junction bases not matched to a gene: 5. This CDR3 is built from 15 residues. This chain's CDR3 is CASSPGTGDNQPQHF. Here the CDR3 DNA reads TGTGCCAGCAGCCCCGGGACAGGGGATAATCAGCCCCAGCATTTT.

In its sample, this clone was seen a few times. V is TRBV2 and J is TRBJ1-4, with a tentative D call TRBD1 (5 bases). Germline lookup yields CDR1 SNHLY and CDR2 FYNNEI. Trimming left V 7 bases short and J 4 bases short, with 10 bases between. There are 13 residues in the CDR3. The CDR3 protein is CASIRDLNEKLFF. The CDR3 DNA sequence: TGTGCCAGCATCAGGGATCTTAATGAAAAACTGTTTTTT.

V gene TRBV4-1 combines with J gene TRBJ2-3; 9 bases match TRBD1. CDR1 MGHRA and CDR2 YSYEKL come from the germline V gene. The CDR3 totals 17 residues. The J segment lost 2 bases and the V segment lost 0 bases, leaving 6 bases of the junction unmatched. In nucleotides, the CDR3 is TGCGCCAGCAGCCAAGAGGGACAGGGAAGGTACACAGATACGCAGTATTTT. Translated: CASSQEGQGRYTDTQYF.